The 22 T cell receptor beta chains below come from one sample, sequenced in a study of control samples from healthy donors and cancer patients. Only in-frame clones appear in the TCRdb table, and some are missing; sequencing was by immunoSEQ multiplex PCR. The table includes some 130,000 clones, roughly 92% detected once. The material sequenced was blood. The source of these receptors is a young man in good health.

This clone has more than one count but fewer than ten. The chain combines TRBV2 with TRBJ2-3; D unclear. The CDR3 runs 12 residues. CDR1 SNHLY and CDR2 FYNNEI come from the germline V gene. V lost 6 bases to trimming and J lost 6 bases, with 10 bases between them. In DNA, the CDR3 is TGTGCCAGCAGCGAGGTGGAGGATACGCAGTATTTT. It yields the protein CASSEVEDTQYF.

The V call is TRBV6-4, the J call TRBJ1-6, with a tentative D call TRBD1 (5 bases). The CDR3 runs to 15 residues. The germline gives CDR1 MRHNA, CDR2 SNTAGT. The V end was cut by 2 bases, the J end by 5 bases, with 10 bases between. CDR3 nucleotide sequence: TGTGCCAGCAGTGACCGGTCAGGGAATAATTCACCCCTCCACTTT. Translated, it gives CASSDRSGNNSPLHF.

The chain recombines TRBV11-1 with TRBJ2-1, with TRBD1 identical over 9 bases. Germline-derived CDR1 and CDR2 are SGHAT and FQDESV (reference sequence). The CDR3 spans 14 residues. The J segment lost 8 bases and the V segment lost 4 bases, leaving 6 bases of the junction unmatched. The DNA of the CDR3 is TGTGCCAGCAGCTCCAGGACAGGGGTCGATGAGCAGTTCTTC. Translation gives CASSSRTGVDEQFF.

The V and J genes are TRBV7-9 and TRBJ2-1; 9 bases match TRBD1. The CDR3 is made up of 15 amino acids. V shed 6 bases and J 6 bases; nucleotides not matched to a gene: 9. Germline V gene data show CDR1 as SEHNR and CDR2 as FQNEAQ (reference sequence). DNA of the CDR3: TGTGCCAGCAGTTCTAACAGGGGGCGGGGCAATGAGCAGTTCTTC. It codes for CASSSNRGRGNEQFF.

The chain uses TRBV3-1 (or the pseudogene TRBV3-2) and TRBJ2-5, with D possibly being TRBD1 (6 bases). This CDR3 region has 14 residues. Trimming took off 0 bases at V and 13 bases at J, with 18 bases between the two ends. CDR1 and CDR2 (germline): LGHDT, YNNKEL (reference sequence). DNA of the CDR3: TGTGCCAGCAGCCAAGAACCCGTACAGGGTCGGATGTACTTC. It translates to CASSQEPVQGRMYF.

The chain is built from TRBV6-5 and TRBJ1-1; no firm D call. Germline V gene sequence: CDR1 MNHEY, CDR2 SVGAGI. The CDR3 totals 14 residues. Between the trimmed V and J ends, which lost 6 bases and 1 base, there was a span of 12 bases. CDR3 coding DNA: TGTGCCAGCAGCAACGGATTCGCGAACACTGAAGCTTTCTTT. Its translation is CASSNGFANTEAFF.

The chain recombines TRBV30 with TRBJ2-3; 9 bases map to TRBD1. This CDR3 is built from 13 residues. Germline V gene data show CDR1 as GTSNPN and CDR2 as SVGIG (reference sequence). After removal of 2 bases from V and 4 bases from J, the junction contained 1 base not matched to a gene. The CDR3 is CAWSTGGPDTQYF. For the CDR3, the DNA is TGTGCCTGGAGTACAGGGGGCCCAGATACGCAGTATTTT.

The CDR3 sequence is CAISEGTGSQSNEKLFF. The CDR3 DNA is TGTGCCATCAGTGAGGGGACAGGATCCCAATCTAATGAAAAACTGTTTTTT. The chain joins TRBV10-3 to TRBJ1-4, with 8 nucleotides matching TRBD1. The V gene end was trimmed by 2 bases and the J gene end by 3 bases; junction bases not matched to a gene: 8. The CDR3 contains 17 residues. Germline lookup yields CDR1 ENHRY and CDR2 SYGVKD.

V is TRBV20-1 and J is TRBJ2-3, with no clear D. This CDR3 has 11 residues. Germline V lookup: CDR1 DFQATT, CDR2 SNEGSKA (reference sequence). V shed 0 bases and J shed 13 bases, with 11 bases lying between them. This chain's CDR3 is CSARDARLEYF. CDR3 sequence (DNA): TGCAGTGCTAGAGATGCCCGACTGGAGTATTTT.

The chain employs TRBV27 and TRBJ1-2; the D is unclear. V lost 0 bases and J lost 4, with 6 bases in between. The CDR3 covers 13 residues. CDR1 and CDR2 from the germline V gene are MNHEY and SMNVEV (reference sequence). The DNA for the CDR3 is TGTGCCAGCAGTTTATCGGCAGTCTATGGCTACACCTTC. Its protein product is CASSLSAVYGYTF.

This chain joins TRBV5-1 and TRBJ2-7; the D gene is possibly TRBD2 (6 bases). The V end was cut by 5 bases, the J end by 2 bases, with 14 bases between. The germline gives CDR1 SGHRS, CDR2 YFSETQ. The CDR3 sequence is 14 residues long. The CDR3 nucleotides read TGCGCCAGCAGTCCGGGACTCTCAGCCTACGAGCAGTACTTC. It yields the protein CASSPGLSAYEQYF.

The gene calls are TRBV19 and TRBJ2-1, with D possibly being TRBD1 (6 bases). This CDR3 comprises 15 residues. Per the germline V gene, CDR1 is LNHDA and CDR2 is SQIVND (reference sequence). Trimming took off 2 bases at V and 4 bases at J, with 12 bases between the two ends. CDR3 bases: TGTGCCAGTAGTATACCAGGGGAGAAATACAATGAGCAGTTCTTC. Translation: CASSIPGEKYNEQFF.

This clone was observed once. The chain is built from TRBV24-1 and TRBJ2-2; D may be TRBD1 or TRBD2 (6 bases each). The CDR3 contains 14 residues. Germline V gives CDR1 KGHDR, CDR2 SFDVKD. Trimming shortened V by 4 bases and J by 8 bases, and 13 bases separated the two germline ends. CDR3 sequence (DNA): TGTGCCACCAGTGAGTCGGGGGCGGCAGGGGAGCTGTTTTTT. Translation gives CATSESGAAGELFF.

This clone was recorded only once. V gene TRBV14 combines with J gene TRBJ1-1; D not resolved. With 3 bases removed from V and 5 bases from J, the gap between germline ends came to 13 bases. Per the germline V gene, CDR1 is SGHDN and CDR2 is FVKESK. The CDR3 consists of 14 residues. CDR3 nucleotide sequence: TGTGCCAGCAGCCAGGGCCCGTCCTCAACTGAAGCTTTCTTT. Protein product: CASSQGPSSTEAFF.

The chain uses TRBV19 and TRBJ1-3; D gene ambiguous. Looked up from germline, CDR1 is LNHDA and CDR2 is SQIVND (reference sequence). The CDR3 has 16 amino acids. Trimming took 5 bases from V and 0 from J, leaving 14 bases between them. CDR3 bases: TGTGCCAGTAGTGGCCAGTACCCCGACTCTGGAAACACCATATATTTT. Protein sequence: CASSGQYPDSGNTIYF.

The chain carries TRBV2 and TRBJ2-3; D gene ambiguous. Germline values: CDR1 SNHLY, CDR2 FYNNEI. The CDR3 covers 11 residues. Deletions cut 5 bases from V and 5 bases from J, with 5 bases between. CDR3 bases: TGTGCCAGCAGTTTAAGAGATACGCAGTATTTT. This translates into CASSLRDTQYF. Variable domain in full (rest from reference TRBV2 and TRBJ2-3): EPEVTQTPSHQVTQMGQEVILRCVPISNHLYFYWYRQILGQKVEFLVSFYNNEISEKSEIFDDQFSVERPDGSNFTLKIRSTKLEDSAMYFCASSLRDTQYFGPGTRLTVL.

This chain links TRBV9 with TRBJ1-1; D might be TRBD1 (5 bases). V shed 5 bases and J shed 1 base, with 15 bases lying between them. The germline V gene encodes CDR1 SGDLS and CDR2 YYNGEE. CDR3 length: 15 amino acids. In DNA form, the CDR3 reads TGTGCCAGCAGAGAGGGGCCCCAGAAGAACACTGAAGCTTTCTTT. Its protein product is CASREGPQKNTEAFF.

This chain links TRBV5-1 with TRBJ1-1; D remains ambiguous. The V end lost 1 base, the J end lost 0 bases, and 7 bases lay between the germline ends. The V gene's germline CDR1 is SGHRS and CDR2 YFSETQ. The CDR3 has 14 residues. As DNA, the CDR3 is TGCGCCAGCAGCTTGCTAGGAGTGAACACTGAAGCTTTCTTT. It translates to CASSLLGVNTEAFF.

The CDR3: CASSRSPGGAYGYTF. The CDR3 nucleotides read TGTGCCAGTAGTCGAAGTCCGGGGGGCGCCTATGGCTACACCTTC. V and J are TRBV19 and TRBJ1-2; D possibly corresponds to TRBD1 (6 bases). V lost 5 bases, J lost 4 bases, and 17 bases lay in between. The length of the CDR3 is 15 residues. From germline, CDR1 is LNHDA and CDR2 SQIVND (reference sequence).

This chain uses TRBV21-1 with TRBJ2-7; TRBD1, the table's D call, was not compared with the DNA. TRBV21-1 is tagged as a pseudogene. The CDR3 consists of 19 residues. The CDR3 reads CASSKTERLGRGQNYEQYF. CDR3 DNA sequence: TGTGCCAGCAGCAAAACAGAAAGATTGGGCAGGGGACAAAACTACGAGCAGTACTTC.

This clone came up once. The chain links TRBV6-6 to TRBJ2-5, with D possibly matching TRBD1 (8 bases). The CDR3 is 15 amino acids. V lost 9 bases to trimming and J lost 5 bases, with 22 bases between them. Looked up from germline, CDR1 is MNHNY and CDR2 is SVGAGI (reference sequence). The CDR3 loop is CASILKQGGRETQYF. CDR3 in DNA: TGTGCCAGTATCTTGAAACAGGGGGGGCGCGAGACCCAGTACTTC.

The rearrangement joins TRBV15 to TRBJ2-1, with 8 bases that match TRBD2. V dropped 3 bases and J dropped 2; count of bases not matched to a gene: 3. The CDR3 is made up of 15 amino acids. The germline V gene encodes CDR1 LNHNV and CDR2 YYDKDF (reference sequence). CDR3 residues: CATSRAGGAYNEQFF. Written as DNA, the CDR3 is TGTGCCACCAGCAGGGCCGGGGGGGCCTACAATGAGCAGTTCTTC.